This T cell receptor (beta chain) emerged from a study of glioma-infiltrating T cells after dendritic cell vaccination. The immunoSEQ assay amplified TCRB CDR3 from up to roughly 2 ug DNA. Method: immunoSEQ multiplex PCR; TCRdb's copy keeps in-frame clones and lacks some. The sample has about 76,000 clones; more than 75% are singletons. Time point: after dendritic cell vaccination, including at tumor progression/relapse. None of the glioblastoma patients had an isocitrate dehydrogenase mutation. PBMC were collected before vaccination, two weeks after the third vaccination, and at progression. Per germline, CDR1 SGHAT and CDR2 FQNNGV. The CDR3 totals 15 residues. V gave up 0 bases and J gave up 3 bases, with 9 bases separating them. With regard to this clone: Its antigen remains unknown.

General study findings and limits: Higher pretreatment TIL content predicted longer progression-free time and survival.

The source was blood, collected after dendritic cell vaccination. J is TRBJ1-5 and V is TRBV11-2, with TRBD1 as a possible D gene (6 bases). This sequence originates from a human donor with glioblastoma. CDR3 nucleotide sequence: TGTGCCAGCAGCTTAGACCGACAGGTCAATCAGCCCCAGCATTTT. This translates into CASSLDRQVNQPQHF.